This TCR beta chain emerged from a study of glioma-infiltrating T cells after dendritic cell vaccination. This CDR3 is 16 amino acids long. J lost 5 bases, V lost 2 bases, and 4 bases had no gene match. Germline V gene data show CDR1 as LGHNA and CDR2 as YNFKEQ. Data came from immunoSEQ multiplex PCR; TCRdb stores just in-frame clones and leaves some out. The sample holds some 38,000 clones, approximately 80% seen once. Only a few counts were recorded for this clone. As yet, its antigen is unknown. The study's findings and limits: Patients with more pretreatment TILs had longer time to progression and survival.

The chain combines TRBV4-2 with TRBJ2-3; 13 positions agree with TRBD2. This receptor was taken from a human donor with glioblastoma. The sample was blood, taken before dendritic cell vaccination. CDR3 in DNA: TGTGCCAGCAGCCAACGACTAGCGGGGGGATTAGATACGCAGTATTTT. Translated, it gives CASSQRLAGGLDTQYF.